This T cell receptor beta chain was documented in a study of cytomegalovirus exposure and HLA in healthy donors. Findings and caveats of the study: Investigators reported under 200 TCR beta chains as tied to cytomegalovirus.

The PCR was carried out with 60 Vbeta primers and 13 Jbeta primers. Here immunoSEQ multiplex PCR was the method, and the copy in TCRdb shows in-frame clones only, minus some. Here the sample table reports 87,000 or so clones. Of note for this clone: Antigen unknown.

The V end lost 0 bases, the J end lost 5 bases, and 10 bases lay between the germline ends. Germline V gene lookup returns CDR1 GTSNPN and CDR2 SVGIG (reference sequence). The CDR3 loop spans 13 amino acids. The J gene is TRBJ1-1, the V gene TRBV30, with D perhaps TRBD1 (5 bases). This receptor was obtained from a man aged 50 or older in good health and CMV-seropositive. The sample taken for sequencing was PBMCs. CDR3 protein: CAWSVQDGTEAFF. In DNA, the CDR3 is TGTGCCTGGAGTGTACAGGATGGAACTGAAGCTTTCTTT.